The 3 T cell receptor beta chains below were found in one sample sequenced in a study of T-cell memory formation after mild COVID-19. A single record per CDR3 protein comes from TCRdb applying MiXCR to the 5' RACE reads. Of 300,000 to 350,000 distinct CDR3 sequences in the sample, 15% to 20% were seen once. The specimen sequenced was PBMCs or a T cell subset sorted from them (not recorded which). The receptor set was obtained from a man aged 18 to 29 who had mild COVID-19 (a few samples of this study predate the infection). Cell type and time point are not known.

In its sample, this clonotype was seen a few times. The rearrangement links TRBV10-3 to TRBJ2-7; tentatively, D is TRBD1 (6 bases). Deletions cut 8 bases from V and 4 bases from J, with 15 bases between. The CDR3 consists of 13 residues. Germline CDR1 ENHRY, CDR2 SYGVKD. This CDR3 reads CAIGSGDSYEQYV. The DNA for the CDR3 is TGTGCCATCGGCTCAGGGGATTCGTACGAGCAGTACGTC.

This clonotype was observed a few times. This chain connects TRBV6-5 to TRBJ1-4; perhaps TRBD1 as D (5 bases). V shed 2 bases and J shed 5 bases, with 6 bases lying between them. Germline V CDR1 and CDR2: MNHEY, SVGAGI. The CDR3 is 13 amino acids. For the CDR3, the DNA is TGTGCCAGCAGTTACGGGGGGAATGAAAAACTGTTTTTT. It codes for CASSYGGNEKLFF.

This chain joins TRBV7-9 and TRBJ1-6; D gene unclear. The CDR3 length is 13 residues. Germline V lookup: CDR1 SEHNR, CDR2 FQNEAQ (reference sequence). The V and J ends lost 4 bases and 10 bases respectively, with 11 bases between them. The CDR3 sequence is CASSSRPRSPLHF. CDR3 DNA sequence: TGTGCCAGCAGCTCCAGGCCGCGATCACCCCTCCACTTT.